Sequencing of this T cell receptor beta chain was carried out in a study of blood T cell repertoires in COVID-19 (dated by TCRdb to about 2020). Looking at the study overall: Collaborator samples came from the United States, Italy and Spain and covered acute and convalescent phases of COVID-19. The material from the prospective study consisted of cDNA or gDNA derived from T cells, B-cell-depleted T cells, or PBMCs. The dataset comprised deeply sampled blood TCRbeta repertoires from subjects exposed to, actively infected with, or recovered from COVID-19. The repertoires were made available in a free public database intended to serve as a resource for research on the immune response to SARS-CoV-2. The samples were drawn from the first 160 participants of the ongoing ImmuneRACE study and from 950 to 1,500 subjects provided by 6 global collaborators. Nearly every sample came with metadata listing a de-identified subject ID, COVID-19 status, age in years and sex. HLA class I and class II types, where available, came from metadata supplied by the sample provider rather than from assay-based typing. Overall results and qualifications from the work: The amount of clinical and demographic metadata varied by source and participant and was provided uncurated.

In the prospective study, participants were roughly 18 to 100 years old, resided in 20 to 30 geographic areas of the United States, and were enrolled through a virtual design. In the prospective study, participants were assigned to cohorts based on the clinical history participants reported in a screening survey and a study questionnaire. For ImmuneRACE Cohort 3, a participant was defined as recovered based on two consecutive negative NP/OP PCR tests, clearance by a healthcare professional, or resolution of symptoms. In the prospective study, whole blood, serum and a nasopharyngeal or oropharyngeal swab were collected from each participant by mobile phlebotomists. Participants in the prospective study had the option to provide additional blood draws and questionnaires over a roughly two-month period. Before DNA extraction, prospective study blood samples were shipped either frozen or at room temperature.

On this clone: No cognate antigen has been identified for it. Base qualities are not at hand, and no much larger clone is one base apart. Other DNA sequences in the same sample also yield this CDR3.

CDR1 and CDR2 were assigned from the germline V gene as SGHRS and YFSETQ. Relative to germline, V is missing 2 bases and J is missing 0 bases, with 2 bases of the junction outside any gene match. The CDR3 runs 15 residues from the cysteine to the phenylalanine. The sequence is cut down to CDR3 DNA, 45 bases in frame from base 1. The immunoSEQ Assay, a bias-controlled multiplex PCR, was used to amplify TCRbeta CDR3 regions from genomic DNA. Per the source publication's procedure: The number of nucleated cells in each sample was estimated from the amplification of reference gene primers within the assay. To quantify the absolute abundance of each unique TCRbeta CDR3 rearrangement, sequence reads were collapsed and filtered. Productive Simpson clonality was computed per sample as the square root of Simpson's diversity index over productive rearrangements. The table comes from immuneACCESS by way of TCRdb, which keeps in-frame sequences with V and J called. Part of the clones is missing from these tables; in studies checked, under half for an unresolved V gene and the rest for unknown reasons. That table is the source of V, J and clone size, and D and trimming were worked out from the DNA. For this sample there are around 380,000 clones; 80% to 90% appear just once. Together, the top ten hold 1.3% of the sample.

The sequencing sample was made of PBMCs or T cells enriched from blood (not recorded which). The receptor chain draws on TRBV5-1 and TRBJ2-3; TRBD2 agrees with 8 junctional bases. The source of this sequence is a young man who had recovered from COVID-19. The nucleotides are TGCGCCAGCAGCTTAAGCGGGGGAAGCACAGATACGCAGTATTTT. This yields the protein CASSLSGGSTDTQYF.